This T cell receptor beta chain was sequenced in a study of cytomegalovirus exposure and HLA in healthy donors. General study results and limits: Later analysis placed DRB1 highest and HLA-C lowest in TCR association rates, which differed by HLA locus. Later on, an analysis found that several of the most significant clusters appeared to be linked to common viral pathogens, which included parvovirus B19. The authors later found most CMV-associated TCR beta chains appeared HLA-restricted. The likely origin of a cluster of highly shared sequence variants was a sequencing artifact.

From germline, CDR1 is MDHEN and CDR2 SYDVKM. Trimming cost V 6 bases and J 1 base; bases outside gene matches: 10. The CDR3 covers 16 residues. Comment on this clone: Its antigen is as yet unknown.

The PCR ran on 60 Vbeta and 13 Jbeta primers. Sequencing used immunoSEQ multiplex PCR; TCRdb keeps in-frame clones, though not all of them. The table lists 150,000 to 200,000 clones, approximately 80% of them singletons. Sequences were obtained from PBMCs. This chain connects TRBV28 to TRBJ2-5, with 8 bases aligning to TRBD1. This TCR derives from a man aged 18 to 30 in good health and CMV-seronegative. CDR3 sequence (DNA): TGTGCCAGCAGGACCCGGGAACAGGGGGTCCAAGAGACCCAGTACTTC. The encoded protein is CASRTREQGVQETQYF.